This entry lists 15 T cell receptor beta chains sequenced from one sample in a study of regulatory T cells in long-lasting Graves disease. Time point meaning: newly diagnosed GD, antithyroid drugs for less than 3 months. PBMC RNA was the source of the TCR library. Assembly of TCR beta libraries relied on iRepertoire HTBI primers together with Arm-PCR of CDR3 regions. In TCRdb, the multiplex PCR reads were re-called with MiXCR into one record per CDR3 protein. The table lists fewer than 350,000 distinct CDR3 sequences, 18% of them singletons. The material was peripheral blood mononuclear cells (PBMCs), obtained at new diagnosis, from a patient treated with antithyroid drugs. All receptors derive from a female donor with Graves disease.

The rearrangement joins TRBV20-1 to TRBJ2-3; TRBD1 or TRBD2 may be the D gene (5 bases each). Trimming removed 3 bases from V and 2 bases from J, with 15 bases in between. Germline V gene lookup returns CDR1 DFQATT and CDR2 SNEGSKA (reference sequence). The CDR3 totals 15 residues. CDR3 loop: CSARSYPGTTDTQYF. CDR3 DNA: TGCAGTGCTAGGAGCTATCCGGGGACCACAGATACGCAGTATTTT.

Concerning this clonotype itself: One base away lies a much larger clone, so this may be a sequencing read error. The J gene is TRBJ2-7, the V gene TRBV27, with TRBD2 identical over 14 bases. V gave up 5 bases and J gave up 7 bases; unmatched junction bases: 16. The CDR3 extends over 18 amino acids. Germline loops: CDR1 MNHEY, CDR2 SMNVEV (reference sequence). CDR3 DNA sequence: TGTGCCAGCAGTCCCCGGGGGAGACTAGCGGGAGGGAGGGATGAGCAGTACTTC. Its protein product is CASSPRGRLAGGRDEQYF.

In its sample, this clonotype was seen many times. The chain is built from TRBV5-1 and TRBJ2-3; the D gene could be TRBD1 or TRBD2 (5 bases each). Germline V gene sequence: CDR1 SGHRS, CDR2 YFSETQ. This CDR3 region has 17 residues. Deletions cut 2 bases from V and 0 bases from J, with 16 bases between. In DNA, the CDR3 is TGCGCCAGCAGCTTCCGGGGCGGCACATTTAGCACAGATACGCAGTATTTT. It encodes CASSFRGGTFSTDTQYF.

This clonotype was seen many times. V gene TRBV12-3 or TRBV12-4 combines with J gene TRBJ1-4; D is unclear. The CDR3 is 13 residues long. V was pared by 6 bases and J by 3 bases, with 8 bases between. The CDR3 coding sequence is TGTGCCAGCAGGGCGGGTTCTAATGAAAAACTGTTTTTT. This gives the protein CASRAGSNEKLFF.

In its sample, this clonotype was seen a few times. The chain recombines TRBV6-5 with TRBJ1-6, with 7 nucleotides matching TRBD1. The V gene's germline CDR1 is MNHEY and CDR2 SVGAGI. V lost 4 bases to trimming and J lost 0 bases; unmatched junction nucleotides: 9. The CDR3 consists of 18 residues. In DNA, the CDR3 is TGTGCCAGCAGTTTAGGACAGGTCTTCAGCTCCTATAATTCACCCCTCCACTTT. Its protein is CASSLGQVFSSYNSPLHF.

This clonotype was detected ten times or more. J is TRBJ2-1 and V is TRBV7-2; 10 bases are shared with TRBD1. Germline CDR1 reads SGHTA; CDR2 reads FQGNSA. This CDR3 is 15 amino acids long. J gave up 6 bases and V 7 bases, and 9 bases lay outside the gene matches. The CDR3: CASNTGDRGVNEQFF. The CDR3, as DNA: TGTGCCAGCAACACTGGGGACAGGGGAGTCAATGAGCAGTTCTTC.

The V call is TRBV7-6, the J call TRBJ2-1; 7 bases map to TRBD2. CDR1 and CDR2 (germline): SGHVS, FNYEAQ. V dropped 5 bases and J dropped 9; count of bases not matched to a gene: 7. This CDR3 spans 13 amino acids. The CDR3 nucleotides read TGTGCCAGCAGCCTAATACTAGCGAGTGAGCAGTTCTTC. This encodes CASSLILASEQFF.

This clonotype was detected ten times or more. The chain recombines TRBV20-1 with TRBJ2-1, with D possibly TRBD2 on 5 matching bases. There are 15 residues in the CDR3. From germline, CDR1 is DFQATT and CDR2 SNEGSKA (reference sequence). V lost 2 bases to trimming and J lost 0 bases, with 11 bases between them. CDR3 region: CSARSERSSYNEQFF. Here the CDR3 DNA reads TGCAGTGCTAGAAGCGAGCGGAGCTCCTACAATGAGCAGTTCTTC.

In nucleotides, the CDR3 is TGTGCCAGCAGTCTGACTAGCGGGAGGGCCATAGATACGCAGTATTTT. Its translation: CASSLTSGRAIDTQYF. The chain employs TRBV12-3 or TRBV12-4 and TRBJ2-3; 14 nucleotides align to TRBD2. The CDR3 has 16 amino acids. The V gene end was trimmed by 5 bases and the J gene end by 5 bases; junction bases not matched to a gene: 6.

The chain recombines TRBV19 with TRBJ1-1; 8 bases are shared with TRBD1. V shed 4 bases and J 8 bases; nucleotides not matched to a gene: 9. Looked up from germline, CDR1 is LNHDA and CDR2 is SQIVND (reference sequence). The CDR3 totals 14 residues. In DNA, the CDR3 is TGTGCCAGTAGTACAACGGCTCAGGGGGCAGAAGCTTTCTTT. Amino acid sequence: CASSTTAQGAEAFF.

This clonotype was observed many times. The V gene is TRBV28, the J gene TRBJ2-7, with 9 bases lining up with TRBD1. V dropped 3 bases and J dropped 1; count of bases not matched to a gene: 7. The germline V gene has CDR1 MDHEN and CDR2 SYDVKM. The CDR3 is 16 residues long. CDR3 region: CASSFSVGTGSYEQYF. The CDR3 coding sequence is TGTGCCAGCAGTTTCTCCGTCGGGACAGGGTCCTACGAGCAGTACTTC. Full variable domain (rest looked up from reference TRBV28 and TRBJ2-7): DVKVTQSSRYLVKRTGEKVFLECVQDMDHENMFWYRQDPGLGLRLIYFSYDVKMKEKGDIPEGYSVSREKKERFSLILESASTNQTSMYLCASSFSVGTGSYEQYFGPGTRLTVT.

In this sample, this clonotype turned up a few times. The rearrangement joins TRBV19 to TRBJ2-5, with D perhaps matching TRBD1 or TRBD2 (5 bases each). V shed 1 base and J shed 4 bases, with 10 bases lying between them. Per germline, CDR1 LNHDA and CDR2 SQIVND (reference sequence). The CDR3 runs to 14 residues. The DNA for the CDR3 is TGTGCCAGTAGTATAGGGGGGTCGGGAGAGACCCAGTACTTC. As protein: CASSIGGSGETQYF.

The J gene is TRBJ2-7, the V gene TRBV24-1; D is undetermined. This CDR3 has 14 residues. Germline assignment: CDR1 KGHDR and CDR2 SFDVKD. Trimming cost V 10 bases and J 0 bases, with 15 bases left between them. The CDR3: CATRQGESSYEQYF. CDR3 DNA sequence: TGTGCCACGAGACAAGGAGAAAGCTCCTACGAGCAGTACTTC.

The chain employs TRBV30 and TRBJ2-5; unclear D gene. The V gene lost 0 bases and the J gene lost 5 bases, with 10 bases spanning the gap. Germline V CDR1 and CDR2: GTSNPN, SVGIG (reference sequence). The CDR3 covers 13 residues. The CDR3 bases are TGTGCCTGGAGTGTATTTGGTGGGGAGACCCAGTACTTC. Translation gives CAWSVFGGETQYF. Full variable domain (outside the CDR3, taken from reference TRBV30 and TRBJ2-5): SQTIHQWPATLVQPVGSPLSLECTVEGTSNPNLYWYRQAAGRGLQLLFYSVGIGQISSEVPQNLSASRPQDRQFILSSKKLLLSDSGFYLCAWSVFGGETQYFGPGTRLLVL.

CDR3 residues: CASSQDRASGNTIYF. The CDR3 nucleotides read TGTGCCAGCTCACAGGACAGGGCCTCTGGAAACACCATATATTTT. This chain connects TRBV18 to TRBJ1-3; 8 positions match TRBD1. This CDR3 spans 15 amino acids. Germline CDR1 KGHSH, CDR2 LQKENI. V lost 4 bases and J lost 0; bases outside the gene matches: 2.